This TCR beta chain was documented in a study of blood T cell repertoires in COVID-19. Overall study context: Researchers got acute and convalescent COVID-19 samples from the United States, Italy and Spain.

Many counts were recorded for this clone. The protocol was immunoSEQ multiplex PCR, while the TCRdb copy is restricted to in-frame clones and leaves out a portion. Of over 130,000 clones listed, around 90% are singletons. Germline V lookup: CDR1 MNHEY, CDR2 SVGAGI. V was pared by 10 bases and J by 4 bases, with 9 bases of the junction left unmatched. The CDR3 is 14 amino acids. The specimen sequenced was peripheral blood. This clonotype was obtained from a woman aged 55-70 years with active or convalescent COVID-19. This sequence joins TRBV6-5 and TRBJ2-7; the match to TRBD1 covers 11 bases. The CDR3 DNA sequence: TGTGCCACCCGTAGGGACAGGGGGGGATACGAGCAGTACTTC. Amino acid sequence: CATRRDRGGYEQYF.